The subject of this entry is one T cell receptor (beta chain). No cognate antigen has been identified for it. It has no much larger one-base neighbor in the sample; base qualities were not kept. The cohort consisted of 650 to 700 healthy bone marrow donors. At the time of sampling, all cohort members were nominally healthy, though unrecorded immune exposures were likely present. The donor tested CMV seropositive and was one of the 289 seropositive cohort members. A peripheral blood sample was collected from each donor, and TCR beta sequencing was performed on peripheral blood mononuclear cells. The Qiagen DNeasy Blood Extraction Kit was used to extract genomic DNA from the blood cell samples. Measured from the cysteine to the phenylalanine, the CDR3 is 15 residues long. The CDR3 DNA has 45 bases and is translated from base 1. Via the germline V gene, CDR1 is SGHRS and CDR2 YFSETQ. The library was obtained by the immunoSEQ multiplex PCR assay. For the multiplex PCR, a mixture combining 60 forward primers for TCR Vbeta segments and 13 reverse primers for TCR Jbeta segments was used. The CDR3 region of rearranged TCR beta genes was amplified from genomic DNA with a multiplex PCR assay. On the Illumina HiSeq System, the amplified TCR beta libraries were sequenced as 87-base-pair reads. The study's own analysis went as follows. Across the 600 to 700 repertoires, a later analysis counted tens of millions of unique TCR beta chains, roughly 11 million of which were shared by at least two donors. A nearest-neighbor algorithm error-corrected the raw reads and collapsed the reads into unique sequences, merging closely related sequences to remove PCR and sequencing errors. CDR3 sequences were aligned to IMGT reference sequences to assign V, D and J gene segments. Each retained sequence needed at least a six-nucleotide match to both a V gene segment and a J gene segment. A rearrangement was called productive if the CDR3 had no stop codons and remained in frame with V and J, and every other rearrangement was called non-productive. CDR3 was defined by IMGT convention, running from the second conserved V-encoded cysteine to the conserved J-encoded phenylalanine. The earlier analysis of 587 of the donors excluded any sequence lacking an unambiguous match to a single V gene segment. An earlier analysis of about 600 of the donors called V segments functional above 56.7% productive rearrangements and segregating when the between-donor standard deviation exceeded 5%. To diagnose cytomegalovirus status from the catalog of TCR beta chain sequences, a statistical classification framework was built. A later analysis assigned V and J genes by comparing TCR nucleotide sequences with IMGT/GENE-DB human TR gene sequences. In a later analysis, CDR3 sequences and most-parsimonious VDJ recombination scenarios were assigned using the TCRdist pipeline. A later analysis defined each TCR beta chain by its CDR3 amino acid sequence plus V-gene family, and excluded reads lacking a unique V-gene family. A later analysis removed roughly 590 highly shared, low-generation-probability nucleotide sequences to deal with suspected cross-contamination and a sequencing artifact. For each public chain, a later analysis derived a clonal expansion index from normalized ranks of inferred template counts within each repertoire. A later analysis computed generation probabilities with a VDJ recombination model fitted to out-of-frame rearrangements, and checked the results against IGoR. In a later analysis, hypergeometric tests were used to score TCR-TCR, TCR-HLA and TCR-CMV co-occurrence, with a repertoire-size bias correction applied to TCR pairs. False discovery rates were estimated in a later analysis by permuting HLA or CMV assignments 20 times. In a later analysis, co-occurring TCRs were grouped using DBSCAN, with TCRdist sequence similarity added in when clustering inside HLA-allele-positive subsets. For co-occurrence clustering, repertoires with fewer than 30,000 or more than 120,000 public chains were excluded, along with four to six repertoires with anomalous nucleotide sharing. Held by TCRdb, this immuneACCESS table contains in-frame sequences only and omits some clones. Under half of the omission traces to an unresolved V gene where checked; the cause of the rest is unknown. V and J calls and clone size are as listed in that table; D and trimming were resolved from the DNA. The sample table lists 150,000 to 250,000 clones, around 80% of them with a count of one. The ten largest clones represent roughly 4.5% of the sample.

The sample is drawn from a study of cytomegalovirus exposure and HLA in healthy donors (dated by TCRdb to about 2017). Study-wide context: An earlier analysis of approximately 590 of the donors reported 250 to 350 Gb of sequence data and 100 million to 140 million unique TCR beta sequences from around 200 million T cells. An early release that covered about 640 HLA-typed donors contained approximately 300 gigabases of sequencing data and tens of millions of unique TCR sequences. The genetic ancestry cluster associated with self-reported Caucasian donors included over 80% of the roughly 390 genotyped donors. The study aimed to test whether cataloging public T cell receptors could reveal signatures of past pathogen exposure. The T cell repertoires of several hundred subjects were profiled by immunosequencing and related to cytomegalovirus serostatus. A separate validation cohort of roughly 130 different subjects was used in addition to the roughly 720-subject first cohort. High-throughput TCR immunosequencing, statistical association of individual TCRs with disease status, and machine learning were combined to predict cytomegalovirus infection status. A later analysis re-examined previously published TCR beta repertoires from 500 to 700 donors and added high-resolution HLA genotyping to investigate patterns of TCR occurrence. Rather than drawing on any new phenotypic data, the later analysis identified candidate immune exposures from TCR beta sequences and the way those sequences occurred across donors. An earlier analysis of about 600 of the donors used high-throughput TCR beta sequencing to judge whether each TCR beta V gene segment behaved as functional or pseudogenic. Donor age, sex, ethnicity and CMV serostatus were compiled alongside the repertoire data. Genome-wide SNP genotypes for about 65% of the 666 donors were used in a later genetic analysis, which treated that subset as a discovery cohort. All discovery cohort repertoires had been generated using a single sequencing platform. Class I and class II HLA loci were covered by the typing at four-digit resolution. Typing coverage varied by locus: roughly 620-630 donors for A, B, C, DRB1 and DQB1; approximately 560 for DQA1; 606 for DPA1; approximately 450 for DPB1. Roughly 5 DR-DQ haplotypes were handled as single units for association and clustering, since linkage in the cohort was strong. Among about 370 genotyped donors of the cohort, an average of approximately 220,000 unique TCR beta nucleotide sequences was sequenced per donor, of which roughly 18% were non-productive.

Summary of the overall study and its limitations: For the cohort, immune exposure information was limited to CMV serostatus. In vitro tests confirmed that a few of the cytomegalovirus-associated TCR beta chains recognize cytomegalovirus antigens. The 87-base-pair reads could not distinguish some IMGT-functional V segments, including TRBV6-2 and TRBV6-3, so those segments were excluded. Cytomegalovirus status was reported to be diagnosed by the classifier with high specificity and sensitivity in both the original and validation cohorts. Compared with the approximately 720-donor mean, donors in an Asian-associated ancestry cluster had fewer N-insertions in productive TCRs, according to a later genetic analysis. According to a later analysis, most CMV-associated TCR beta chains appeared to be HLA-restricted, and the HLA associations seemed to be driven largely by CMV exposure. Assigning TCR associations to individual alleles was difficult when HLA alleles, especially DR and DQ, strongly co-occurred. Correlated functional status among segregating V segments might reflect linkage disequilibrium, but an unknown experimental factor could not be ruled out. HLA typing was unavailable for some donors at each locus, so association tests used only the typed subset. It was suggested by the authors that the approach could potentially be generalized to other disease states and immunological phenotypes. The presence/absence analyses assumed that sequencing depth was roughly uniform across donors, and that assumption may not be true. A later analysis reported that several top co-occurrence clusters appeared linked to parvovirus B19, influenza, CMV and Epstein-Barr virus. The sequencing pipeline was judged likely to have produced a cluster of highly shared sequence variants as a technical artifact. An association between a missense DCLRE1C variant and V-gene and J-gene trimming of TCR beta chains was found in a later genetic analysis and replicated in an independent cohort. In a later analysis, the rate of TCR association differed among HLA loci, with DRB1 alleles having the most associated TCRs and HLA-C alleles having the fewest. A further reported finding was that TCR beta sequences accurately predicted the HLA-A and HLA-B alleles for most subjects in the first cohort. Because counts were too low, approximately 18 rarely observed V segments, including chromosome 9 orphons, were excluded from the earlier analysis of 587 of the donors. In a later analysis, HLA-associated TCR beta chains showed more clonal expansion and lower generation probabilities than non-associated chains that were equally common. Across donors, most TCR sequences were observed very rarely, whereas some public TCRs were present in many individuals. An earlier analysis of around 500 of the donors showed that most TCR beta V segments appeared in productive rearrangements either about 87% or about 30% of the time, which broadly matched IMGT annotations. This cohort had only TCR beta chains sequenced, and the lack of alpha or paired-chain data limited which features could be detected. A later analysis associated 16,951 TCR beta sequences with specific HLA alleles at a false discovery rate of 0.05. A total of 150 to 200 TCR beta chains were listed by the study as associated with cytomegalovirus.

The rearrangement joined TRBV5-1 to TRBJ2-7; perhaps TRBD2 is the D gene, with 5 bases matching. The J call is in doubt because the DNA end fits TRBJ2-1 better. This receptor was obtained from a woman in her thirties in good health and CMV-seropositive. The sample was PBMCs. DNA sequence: TGCGCCAGCAGCTTCTTAGGGAGCTCCTACAATGAGCAGTTCTTC. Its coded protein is CASSFLGSSYNEQFF.